A single sample is the source of the 15 T cell receptor beta chains below, sequenced in a study of T cell repertoires in cytomegalovirus infection (dated by TCRdb to the late 2010s). The reads were generated on an Illumina HiSeq 1500. Using fastp trimming at Q25 and MiXCR clonotype assembly, TCRdb reanalyzed the public sequencing data and kept in-frame beta chains. Records with the same CDR3 protein are collapsed into one entry carrying the most frequent genes and DNA. Present in this sample are fewer than 850,000 distinct CDR3 sequences, almost 30% of which were seen just once. The top ten clonotypes cover roughly 13% of the sample. The treatment or condition label of this sample denotes: in vitro stimulation with specific CMV peptide epitopes to enrich CMV-specific T cells. Their recognized antigens are unknown. Specimen: cultured CD8+ T cells from PBMCs, collected from culture after CMV antigen stimulation. Receptor source: a human donor in good health (CMV status not recorded). Some clones in this sample may be carry-over from other donors' samples.

The J gene is TRBJ2-5, the V gene TRBV12-3 or TRBV12-4; D tentatively fits TRBD1 or TRBD2 (5 bases each). V lost 7 bases to trimming and J lost 3 bases, with 21 bases between them. This CDR3 spans 16 amino acids. The CDR3 DNA reads as TGTGCCAGCACCCGGTTGGGGGTCAGCCCCGAAGAGACCCAGTACTTC. It is translated as CASTRLGVSPEETQYF.

J is TRBJ1-6 and V is TRBV7-3; D uncertain. V was shortened by 5 bases and J by 10 bases, with 12 bases between the two germline ends. Germline V gives CDR1 SGHTA, CDR2 FQGTGA. The CDR3 is made up of 13 amino acids. The CDR3 coding sequence is TGTGCCAGCAGCCTCCTCCGGAACTCACCCCTCCACTTT. Translation gives CASSLLRNSPLHF. Together with reference TRBV7-3 and TRBJ1-6, the CDR3 gives the full variable domain: GAGVSQTPSNKVTEKGKYVELRCDPISGHTALYWYRQSLGQGPEFLIYFQGTGAADDSGLPNDRFFAVRPEGSVSTLKIQRTERGDSAVYLCASSLLRNSPLHFGNGTRLTVT.

This clonotype was counted a few times. This chain uses TRBV6-6 with TRBJ1-2; D remains ambiguous. Germline V gene data show CDR1 as MNHNY and CDR2 as SVGAGI (reference sequence). CDR3 length: 16 amino acids. Trimming took 7 bases from V and 2 from J, leaving 20 bases between them. CDR3 nucleotide sequence: TGTGCCAGCATTAACCCCGCAGCGGAACAGAACTATGGCTACACCTTC. This gives the protein CASINPAAEQNYGYTF.

The chain carries TRBV4-2 and TRBJ1-5; D remains unclear. The V gene lost 1 base and the J gene lost 2 bases, with 6 bases spanning the gap. This CDR3 has 14 amino acids. Germline V gives CDR1 LGHNA, CDR2 YNFKEQ. This CDR3 is CASSQVLGNQPQHF. The CDR3 DNA follows: TGTGCCAGCAGCCAAGTTTTGGGCAATCAGCCCCAGCATTTT.

The chain employs TRBV6-8 and TRBJ2-3; 9 bases are shared with TRBD2. The junction had 6 bases not matched to a gene; V was cut back by 5 bases and J by 0 bases. The CDR3 has 16 residues. The germline CDR1 and CDR2 sequences are MNHGY and SAAAGT. CDR3 sequence (DNA): TGTGCCAGCAGTAAAGGACTAGCGATTAGCACAGATACGCAGTATTTT. It is translated as CASSKGLAISTDTQYF.

In regard to this clonotype: A much more abundant neighbour one base away suggests this may be a read error. This likely comes from a read error, as the CDR3 has no conserved phenylalanine or tryptophan at its end. This rearrangement joins TRBV7-6 to TRBJ2-1, with 8 nucleotides matching TRBD2. Germline CDR1 and CDR2: SGHVS and FNYEAQ. CDR3 length: 14 residues. V dropped 1 base and J dropped 9; count of bases not matched to a gene: 5. This CDR3 reads CASSLDGSGGEQFS. The CDR3 DNA is TGTGCCAGCAGCTTAGATGGCAGCGGGGGTGAGCAGTTCTCC.

Of note for this clonotype: Given the absence of the conserved phenylalanine or tryptophan at the CDR3 end, a read error is likely. No DNA is shown, since the ends of the CDR3 on it are uncertain; the CDR3 is the one TCRdb lists. The chain links TRBV5-6 to TRBJ1-4; the table's D call, TRBD1, has no DNA check behind it. The CDR3 is 17 amino acids in total, end residues counted. Per the germline V gene, CDR1 is SGHDT and CDR2 is YYEEEE. The CDR3 here is CVSSGGPRFTKKTAPSL.

The rearrangement uses TRBV7-9 and TRBJ2-3; 7 nucleotides match TRBD1. Unmatched junction bases numbered 9, after V lost 5 bases and J lost 4 bases. CDR1 and CDR2 from the germline V gene are SEHNR and FQNEAQ (reference sequence). The CDR3 consists of 15 residues. The CDR3 reads CASSPPWDSSDTQYF. CDR3 DNA sequence: TGTGCCAGCAGCCCCCCGTGGGACAGCTCAGATACGCAGTATTTT.

This clonotype was counted ten times or more. V is TRBV7-2 and J is TRBJ2-3; no reliable D call. The germline V and J ends were trimmed by 5 bases and 6 bases, with 12 bases remaining between them. Looked up from germline, CDR1 is SGHTA and CDR2 is FQGNSA. CDR3 length equals 13 residues. The CDR3 nucleotides read TGTGCCAGCAGCGACTGGGCTGGCGATACGCAGTATTTT. Protein sequence: CASSDWAGDTQYF.

This clonotype showed up many times. CDR3 sequence: CASSLGIDTQYF. The CDR3 nucleotides are TGTGCCAGCAGCCTAGGGATAGATACGCAGTATTTT. The chain employs TRBV7-2 and TRBJ2-3; D is unclear. The CDR3 consists of 12 residues. The V gene lost 5 bases and the J gene lost 5 bases, with 8 bases spanning the gap. Germline values: CDR1 SGHTA, CDR2 FQGNSA. The full variable domain, its missing parts supplied by reference TRBV7-2 and TRBJ2-3, is GAGVSQSPSNKVTEKGKDVELRCDPISGHTALYWYRQSLGQGLEFLIYFQGNSAPDKSGLPSDRFSAERTGGSVSTLTIQRTQQEDSAVYLCASSLGIDTQYFGPGTRLTVL.

This rearrangement joins TRBV11-2 to TRBJ2-5, with 11 bases that match TRBD2. The germline CDR1 and CDR2 sequences are SGHAT and FQNNGV. The CDR3 length is 16 residues. After removal of 3 bases from V and 5 bases from J, the junction contained 8 bases not matched to a gene. Here the CDR3 reads CASSFLAGGQTETQYF. The CDR3 DNA is TGTGCCAGCAGCTTCTTAGCGGGGGGGCAGACGGAGACCCAGTACTTC.

This clonotype was seen a handful of times. The rearrangement links TRBV7-9 to TRBJ2-7; D possibly uses TRBD1 or TRBD2 (5 bases each). This CDR3 has 13 amino acids. Per the germline V gene, CDR1 is SEHNR and CDR2 is FQNEAQ (reference sequence). The V end lost 1 base, the J end lost 6 bases, and 10 bases lay between the germline ends. CDR3 DNA: TGTGCCAGCAGCTTAGGGGGACGGGTCGAGCAGTACTTC. This codes for CASSLGGRVEQYF.

This sequence joins TRBV4-3 and TRBJ1-5; D uncertain. Germline V gene lookup returns CDR1 LGHNA and CDR2 YSLEER. This CDR3 comprises 15 residues. V lost 4 bases and J 1 base, leaving 11 bases between the germline ends. CDR3 sequence reads: CASSPDGVSNQPQHF. In DNA form, the CDR3 reads TGCGCCAGCAGCCCCGACGGGGTCAGCAATCAGCCCCAGCATTTT.

This clonotype was counted between two and nine times. The V gene is TRBV13, the J gene TRBJ2-7; 9 bases line up with TRBD1. Germline V gives CDR1 PRHDT, CDR2 FYEKMQ (reference sequence). The CDR3 consists of 15 residues. Trimming removed 4 bases from V and 0 bases from J; junction bases left unmatched: 4. The CDR3 DNA is TGTGCCAGCAGCTCCCGGGACAGGGTCTCCTACGAGCAGTACTTC. It specifies CASSSRDRVSYEQYF.

V and J are TRBV24-1 and TRBJ1-5; D is undetermined. Germline-derived CDR1 and CDR2 are KGHDR and SFDVKD. The CDR3 has 14 residues. Between the trimmed V and J ends, which lost 4 bases and 6 bases, there was a span of 12 bases. Written as DNA, the CDR3 is TGTGCCACCAGTGACCCACAACGAACTCAGCCCCAGCATTTT. This codes for CATSDPQRTQPQHF.